Following are 24 T cell receptor beta chains from one sample sequenced in a study of cytomegalovirus exposure and HLA in healthy donors (dated by TCRdb to about 2017). The library was produced with the immunoSEQ multiplex PCR assay. For the multiplex PCR, a mixture combining 60 forward primers for TCR Vbeta segments and 13 reverse primers for TCR Jbeta segments was used. Entries here come from immuneACCESS through TCRdb and include only in-frame sequences with V and J called. Some clones fail to appear in such tables; in the studies checked, an unresolved V gene covers under half of the shortfall, and the cause of the remainder is unknown. This sample lists 150,000 to 200,000 clones; 70% to 90% were detected once. The top ten hold 4.8% of the sample. Sequences were obtained from PBMCs. The source is a girl between 10 and 17 years old in good health and CMV-seropositive.

V gene TRBV9 combines with J gene TRBJ1-4; D not certain. This CDR3 comprises 13 residues. V was trimmed by 4 bases and J by 7 bases, leaving 11 bases between them. The germline CDR1 and CDR2 sequences are SGDLS and YYNGEE. CDR3 loop: CASSKDNSEKLFF. CDR3 DNA sequence: TGTGCCAGCAGCAAAGACAACAGTGAAAAACTGTTTTTT.

The J gene is TRBJ1-6, the V gene TRBV7-3; the D is unclear. Germline CDR1 and CDR2: SGHTA and FQGTGA. V lost 5 bases to trimming and J lost 9 bases, with 8 bases between them. CDR3 length: 12 residues. The CDR3 is CASSLGGSPLHF. Written as DNA, the CDR3 is TGTGCCAGCAGCCTCGGAGGTTCACCCCTCCACTTT.

In DNA, the CDR3 is TGTGCCAGCAGCGTAGCCCCCACAGGGGAAGTGATGAGGGATACGCAGTATTTT. Its translation: CASSVAPTGEVMRDTQYF. The chain combines TRBV9 with TRBJ2-3; 7 bases line up with TRBD1. The V gene end was trimmed by 0 bases and the J gene end by 6 bases; junction bases not matched to a gene: 16. In germline, CDR1 is SGDLS, CDR2 YYNGEE. This CDR3 region has 18 residues.

The chain combines TRBV7-9 with TRBJ1-2; D possibly corresponds to TRBD1 (6 bases). CDR3 length: 14 amino acids. In germline, CDR1 is SEHNR, CDR2 FQNEAQ (reference sequence). V was pared by 6 bases and J by 7 bases, with 18 bases between. In DNA, the CDR3 is TGTGCCAGCAGGTCCGCCAGGGGTGGGGTTGGCTACACCTTC. Translated, it gives CASRSARGGVGYTF.

The chain couples TRBV25-1 to TRBJ1-1; D unresolved. The V end was cut by 7 bases, the J end by 1 base, with 10 bases between. Germline V CDR1 and CDR2: MGHDK, SYGVNS. CDR3 length equals 13 residues. The CDR3 nucleotides read TGTGCCAGCAACGAGGGAGCGAACACTGAAGCTTTCTTT. It is translated as CASNEGANTEAFF. Full variable domain (outside the CDR3, taken from reference TRBV25-1 and TRBJ1-1): EADIYQTPRYLVIGTGKKITLECSQTMGHDKMYWYQQDPGMELHLIHYSYGVNSTEKGDLSSESTVSRIRTEHFPLTLESARPSHTSQYLCASNEGANTEAFFGQGTRLTVV.

The rearrangement joins TRBV5-8 to TRBJ2-1; D not certain. The CDR3 has 15 residues. Looked up from germline, CDR1 is SGHTS and CDR2 is YDEGEE. Deletions cut 0 bases from V and 3 bases from J, with 10 bases between. CDR3 bases: TGTGCCAGCAGCTTGGATTTCCAGAACTACAATGAGCAGTTCTTC. It specifies CASSLDFQNYNEQFF. The entire variable domain, with the rest obtained from reference TRBV5-8 and TRBJ2-1, is as follows: EAGVTQSPTHLIKTRGQQATLRCSPISGHTSVYWYQQALGLGLQFLLWYDEGEERNRGNFPPRFSGRQFPNYSSELNVNALELEDSALYLCASSLDFQNYNEQFFGPGTRLTVL.

This chain's CDR3 is CASSSHTDTQYF. The DNA for the CDR3 is TGTGCCAGCAGCTCACACACAGATACGCAGTATTTT. This sequence joins TRBV13 and TRBJ2-3; D is unresolved. V was pared by 4 bases and J by 2 bases, with 4 bases between. Looked up from germline, CDR1 is PRHDT and CDR2 is FYEKMQ (reference sequence). CDR3 size: 12 residues.

The V and J genes are TRBV5-4 and TRBJ1-4, with a weak D call TRBD1 (6 bases). Trimming shortened V by 1 base and J by 5 bases, and 12 bases separated the two germline ends. Germline lookup yields CDR1 SGHNT and CDR2 YYREEE (reference sequence). The CDR3 is 15 residues long. CDR3 coding DNA: TGTGCCAGCAGCTTGCCAGGGGCCGACAATGAAAAACTGTTTTTT. The encoded protein is CASSLPGADNEKLFF.

This clone has just a few counts. The chain has TRBV6-4 and TRBJ2-1, with 13 bases identical to TRBD2. Looked up from germline, CDR1 is MRHNA and CDR2 is SNTAGT. This CDR3 is built from 15 residues. After removal of 5 bases from V and 8 bases from J, the junction contained 6 bases not matched to a gene. CDR3 residues: CASSLGTSGEHEQFF. In DNA, the CDR3 is TGTGCCAGCAGTTTAGGGACTAGCGGGGAACATGAGCAGTTCTTC.

V gene TRBV27 combines with J gene TRBJ1-5; tentative D call: TRBD1 (5 bases). Trimming left V 6 bases short and J 1 base short, with 19 bases between. Germline CDR1 is MNHEY and CDR2 is SMNVEV (reference sequence). CDR3 size: 17 residues. The CDR3, as DNA: TGTGCCAGCAGCCCTCTCCCGGGGGATCGGAGCAATCAGCCCCAGCATTTT. It encodes CASSPLPGDRSNQPQHF.

This chain links TRBV5-6 with TRBJ2-5; the match to TRBD1 covers 7 bases. The J call is in doubt because the DNA end fits TRBJ2-7 better. CDR1 SGHDT and CDR2 YYEEEE come from the germline V gene. The CDR3 runs 12 residues. Here the CDR3 reads CASTRTGVEQYF. CDR3 DNA: TGTGCCAGCACCCGGACAGGTGTCGAGCAGTACTTC.

J is TRBJ2-1 and V is TRBV10-2, with 10 bases aligning to TRBD2. The V and J ends lost 4 bases and 12 bases, in that order; junction bases with no gene match: 12. The germline CDR1 and CDR2 sequences are WSHSY and SAAADI. This CDR3 region has 15 residues. The CDR3 DNA sequence: TGCGCCAGCAGTGGAATAGCGGGGGGACCTCGTGGGCAGTTCTTC. Translating gives CASSGIAGGPRGQFF.

The gene calls are TRBV28 and TRBJ1-3; maybe TRBD1 (5 bases). The CDR3 consists of 12 residues. The germline CDR1 and CDR2 sequences are MDHEN and SYDVKM. V was shortened by 10 bases and J by 14 bases, with 21 bases between the two germline ends. The CDR3, as DNA: TGTGCCACCGAGCAAGGGGCGAAAGGACTATATTTT. Translation: CATEQGAKGLYF.

This clone has only one observation. The V call is TRBV11-3, the J call TRBJ1-2, with 7 bases matching TRBD1. The CDR3 contains 13 residues. V gave up 5 bases and J gave up 4 bases; unmatched junction bases: 4. Germline V gives CDR1 SGHNT, CDR2 YENEEA. In DNA form, the CDR3 reads TGTGCCAGCAGCGCAGGGGGAATCTATGGCTACACCTTC. Amino acids: CASSAGGIYGYTF.

V usage is TRBV9 and J usage is TRBJ2-7; perhaps TRBD2 as D (7 bases). Per germline, CDR1 SGDLS and CDR2 YYNGEE. V lost 0 bases, J lost 0 bases, and 13 bases lay in between. The CDR3 covers 16 residues. Here the CDR3 reads CASSVEAGAYSYEQYF. CDR3 in DNA: TGTGCCAGCAGCGTAGAGGCGGGGGCCTACTCCTACGAGCAGTACTTC.

The sample holds a few counts of this clone. The J gene is TRBJ2-1, the V gene TRBV6-5; 11 bases agree with TRBD1. The V and J ends lost 0 bases and 6 bases, in that order; junction bases with no gene match: 4. The CDR3 is 16 amino acids. Per the germline V gene, CDR1 is MNHEY and CDR2 is SVGAGI. Here the CDR3 DNA reads TGTGCCAGCAGTTACTCCTCCGGGACAGGGGGCAATGAGCAGTTCTTC. Protein sequence: CASSYSSGTGGNEQFF.

This clone was found a few times. The V call is TRBV27, the J call TRBJ2-1; 7 nucleotides line up with TRBD2. Unmatched junction bases numbered 9, after V lost 5 bases and J lost 5 bases. From germline, CDR1 is MNHEY and CDR2 SMNVEV (reference sequence). The CDR3 has 15 amino acids. For the CDR3, the DNA is TGTGCCAGCAGTCCAGCGGGACTATACAACAATGAGCAGTTCTTC. Its translation: CASSPAGLYNNEQFF.

The gene calls are TRBV6-1 and TRBJ2-5; D not certain. The DNA end favors TRBJ2-7, so the J call may be wrong. Per germline, CDR1 MNHNS and CDR2 SASEGT. The CDR3 runs 13 residues. DNA of the CDR3: TGTGCCAGCAGCTTACTCCAGGCTCACGAGCAGTACTTC. It translates to CASSLLQAHEQYF.

The J gene is TRBJ2-6, the V gene TRBV9, with 9 nucleotides matching TRBD2. The CDR3 covers 20 residues. The germline V gene encodes CDR1 SGDLS and CDR2 YYNGEE. V shed 3 bases and J 4 bases; nucleotides not matched to a gene: 17. The CDR3 DNA sequence: TGTGCCAGCAGCGAGAGTCCGGGCGGGGGGGCCGTAGCGGGGGCCAACGTCCTGACTTTC. Encoded protein: CASSESPGGGAVAGANVLTF.

This chain joins TRBV12-5 and TRBJ1-1; TRBD1 agrees at 8 bases. The CDR3 is 14 residues long. Germline V CDR1 and CDR2: LGHNT, FRNRAP. V was pared by 2 bases and J by 5 bases, with 4 bases of the junction left unmatched. The CDR3 DNA sequence: TGTGCTAGTGGTTTGAAACAGGGGGGAACTGAAGCTTTCTTT. It is translated as CASGLKQGGTEAFF.

This clone was recorded a few times. The genes are TRBV19 and TRBJ1-5; D is ambiguous. The length of the CDR3 is 11 residues. In germline, CDR1 is LNHDA, CDR2 SQIVND (reference sequence). Trimming took 3 bases from V and 7 from J, leaving 4 bases between them. CDR3: CASSILQPQHF. The CDR3, as DNA: TGTGCCAGTAGTATTTTACAGCCCCAGCATTTT.

The chain has TRBV6-5 and TRBJ2-2; D may be TRBD1 (7 bases). The germline V and J ends were trimmed by 4 bases and 3 bases, with 12 bases remaining between them. CDR1 is MNHEY, CDR2 SVGAGI, per germline. The length of the CDR3 is 15 residues. The CDR3 loop is CASSSTGEDTGELFF. The CDR3 coding sequence is TGTGCCAGCAGTTCAACAGGGGAGGACACCGGGGAGCTGTTTTTT.

This sequence joins TRBV10-3 and TRBJ1-1; the D gene is possibly TRBD1 (5 bases). Trimming left V 5 bases short and J 2 bases short, with 9 bases between. Germline V gene sequence: CDR1 ENHRY, CDR2 SYGVKD. The length of the CDR3 is 13 residues. This CDR3 reads CAISMTVNTEAFF. The CDR3 DNA follows: TGTGCCATCAGTATGACAGTTAACACTGAAGCTTTCTTT.

The V and J genes are TRBV11-2 and TRBJ2-1; D not resolved. The CDR3 is 15 amino acids. In germline, CDR1 is SGHAT, CDR2 FQNNGV. Trimming removed 2 bases at V and 3 bases at J, with 11 bases between. The CDR3 bases are TGTGCCAGCAGCTTACACATCAAGAACTACAATGAGCAGTTCTTC. This codes for CASSLHIKNYNEQFF.